The rows below give T cell receptor beta chains drawn from one sample of a study of graft-versus-host responses after intestinal transplantation. For these TCRs, the target antigens are not known. TCRdb's copy holds only in-frame clones and misses some; the assay was immunoSEQ multiplex PCR. Altogether 81,000 or so clones are present, roughly 91% being singletons, with the ten largest covering approximately 1%. The sequenced sample was unstimulated CD8+ T cells sorted from spleen or lymph node cells, obtained before transplant. These receptors came from a human donor who was the organ donor for an intestinal transplant. Both conserved end residues are part of each CDR3. A D gene is named only where the DNA matches it firmly. Rows may omit the clone size; those that give it use once, few, many or a size class.

j_call d_call clone_size v_call cdr3_aa cdr3_nt
TRBJ1-5 NA NA TRBV13 CASSRGQSNQPQHF TGTGCCAGCAGCCGGGGACAAAGCAATCAGCCCCAGCATTTT
TRBJ1-4 NA NA TRBV5-1 CASSLGEPTNEKLFF TGCGCCAGCAGCTTGGGGGAGCCCACTAATGAAAAACTGTTTTTT
TRBJ1-3 NA NA TRBV5-1 CASSLTADSGNTIYF TGCGCCAGCAGCTTGACCGCGGACTCTGGAAACACCATATATTTT
TRBJ1-5 NA NA TRBV7-9 CASSLAAVNQPQHF TGTGCCAGCAGCTTGGCGGCCGTAAATCAGCCCCAGCATTTT
TRBJ2-1 TRBD1 NA TRBV2 CAWILGQVLNEQFF TGTGCCTGGATTTTGGGACAGGTCCTCAATGAGCAGTTCTTC
TRBJ1-4 NA NA TRBV2 CASSQSGTRDEKLFF TGTGCCAGCAGTCAGTCCGGGACAAGAGATGAAAAACTGTTTTTT
TRBJ2-1 NA NA TRBV5-6 CASSPAAYNEQFF TGTGCCAGCAGCCCGGCGGCCTACAATGAGCAGTTCTTC
TRBJ1-1 NA NA TRBV7-8 CASSLGGYGTEAFF TGTGCCAGCAGCTTAGGAGGGTACGGCACTGAAGCTTTCTTT
TRBJ2-1 NA NA TRBV27 CASSPHVNEQFF TGTGCCAGCAGTCCACACGTCAATGAGCAGTTCTTC
TRBJ2-7 TRBD1 NA TRBV7-9 CASSLIPGGWDEQYF TGTGCCAGCAGCTTAATCCCAGGGGGCTGGGACGAGCAGTACTTC
TRBJ1-1 NA NA TRBV2 CASTAPETEAFF TGTGCCAGCACGGCGCCGGAGACTGAAGCTTTCTTT
TRBJ1-2 NA NA TRBV27 CASWTGHSVGNSYGYTF TGTGCCAGCTGGACGGGACATTCGGTCGGGAATTCCTATGGCTACACCTTC
TRBJ2-2 NA NA TRBV2 CASSEDEGNFGTGELFF TGTGCCAGCAGTGAAGACGAGGGCAACTTCGGGACCGGGGAGCTGTTTTTT
TRBJ1-5 TRBD1 NA TRBV4-2 CASSPPKGTGDQPQHF TGTGCCAGCAGCCCACCGAAGGGGACAGGGGATCAGCCCCAGCATTTT
TRBJ2-3 NA NA TRBV7-6 CASSFRGGPPDTQYF TGTGCCAGCAGCTTTAGGGGGGGCCCCCCAGATACGCAGTATTTT
TRBJ1-1 NA NA TRBV6-5 CASSSGLRMAEAFF TGTGCCAGCAGTTCGGGACTACGAATGGCTGAAGCTTTCTTT
TRBJ2-3 TRBD2 NA TRBV2 CASSGQTLRLAGATDTQYF TGTGCCAGCAGTGGTCAGACCTTACGACTAGCGGGGGCGACAGATACGCAGTATTTT
TRBJ1-1 NA NA TRBV5-6 CASSFLLASNTEAFF TGTGCCAGCAGCTTCCTCCTTGCGAGCAACACTGAAGCTTTCTTT
TRBJ2-7 TRBD1 few TRBV29-1 CSVEGQGSEQYF TGCAGCGTTGAGGGACAGGGATCCGAGCAGTACTTC
TRBJ2-7 TRBD2 NA TRBV5-6 CASSWEGPPDEQYF TGTGCCAGCAGCTGGGAGGGCCCCCCGGACGAGCAGTACTTC
TRBJ2-1 NA NA TRBV11-1 CASSNNRDFSIF TGTGCCAGCAGCAATAACCGGGACTTCTCAATCTTC
TRBJ2-5 NA NA TRBV27 CASSLGRKETQYF TGTGCCAGCAGTTTGGGCAGAAAAGAGACCCAGTACTTC
TRBJ2-4 NA NA TRBV7-9 CASSLDGAARDEF TGTGCCAGCAGCTTAGATGGTGCGGCCCGAGATGAGTTC
TRBJ2-7 NA few TRBV4-1 CASSQDSLSYEQYF TGCGCCAGCAGCCAAGATTCCCTCTCCTACGAGCAGTACTTC
TRBJ1-1 NA once TRBV28 CASSFAAWVTEAFF TGTGCCAGCAGTTTCGCGGCGTGGGTCACTGAAGCTTTCTTT
TRBJ2-7 TRBD1 NA TRBV4-1 CASSQIKQGAYEQYF TGCGCCAGCAGCCAAATTAAACAGGGGGCCTACGAGCAGTACTTC
TRBJ2-7 NA NA TRBV27 CASSVSSYEQYF TGTGCCAGCAGTGTTTCTTCCTACGAGCAGTACTTC